This TCR beta chain was sequenced during a study of early stage breast cancer tumors. On the study more broadly: Of around 16 invasive breast tumors, about twelve were hormone receptor-positive, HER2-negative. The study, taken as a whole, reports: Commonly generated sequences made up most enriched TCRB sequences shared between patients.

As concerns this clone: Antigen specificity is unknown.

Looked up from germline, CDR1 is KGHSH and CDR2 is LQKENI. V dropped 0 bases and J dropped 4 bases, with 12 bases sitting between them. The CDR3 has 15 amino acids. Each sample had two DNA replicates, roughly 0.5 ug blood or around 1.5 ug tissue. Sequencing used immunoSEQ multiplex PCR; TCRdb keeps in-frame clones, though not all of them. The table has tens of thousands of clones, 65% to 85% seen once. The sequencing sample was made of blood. This chain connects TRBV18 to TRBJ2-5, with TRBD2 as a possible D gene (6 bases). This clonotype originated in a person between 60 and 69 years old with breast cancer. The CDR3 is CASSPPSPGRETQYF. CDR3 bases: TGTGCCAGCTCACCACCGAGCCCCGGGAGAGAGACCCAGTACTTC.